The rows below give T cell receptor beta chains drawn from one sample of a study of blood T cell repertoires in COVID-19. Sequenced by immunoSEQ multiplex PCR; TCRdb stores in-frame clones only, minus some. The table has 290,000 or so clones, around 85% seen once. Sequencing was done on a sample of peripheral blood. Receptor source: a middle-aged man with active or convalescent COVID-19. The CDR3 runs from the conserved cysteine through the conserved F or W. Each record gives: clone size, V gene, J gene, D gene, CDR3 DNA, CDR3 protein. A D gene is named only where the DNA matches it firmly. The size field is filled for only some rows; it gives once, few, many or a size class.

>NA|TRBV20-1|TRBJ1-4|NA
TGCAGTGCTAGAACTCGTGAAAAACTGTTTTTT
CSARTREKLFF
>NA|TRBV9|TRBJ2-7|NA
TGTGCCAGCAGCGTAGGGGCAGAATCCTACGAGCAGTACTTC
CASSVGAESYEQYF
>NA|TRBV2|TRBJ1-2|TRBD1
TGTGCCAGCACCACGACAGGGACCTCTGGCTACACCTTC
CASTTTGTSGYTF
>NA|TRBV7-9|TRBJ1-4|NA
TGTGCCAGCAGGGACGGAGGAACTAATGAAAAACTGTTTTTT
CASRDGGTNEKLFF
>NA|TRBV2|TRBJ2-7|TRBD2
TGTGCCAGCAGGGAGCGACTAGCGGGAGGGCCCTACGAGCAGTACTTC
CASRERLAGGPYEQYF
>NA|TRBV7-9|TRBJ2-5|TRBD2
TGTGCCAGCAGCCGGCGGGGGGAGACCCAGTACTTC
CASSRRGETQYF
>few|TRBV6-2/TRBV6-3|TRBJ1-1|NA
TGTGCCAGCAGTTACTTGTTCAGGGCGACCGGGAACACTGAAGCTTTCTTT
CASSYLFRATGNTEAFF
>few|TRBV28|TRBJ1-5|NA
TGTGCCAGCAGTTTCTATAGCAATCAGCCCCAGCATTTT
CASSFYSNQPQHF
>NA|TRBV9|TRBJ1-2|TRBD1
TGTGCCAGCAGGAAGACAGGGAGTCACGACTATGGCTACACCTTC
CASRKTGSHDYGYTF
>many|TRBV5-4|TRBJ1-1|NA
TGTGCCAGCAGCTTCGACAGGCACACTGAAGCTTTCTTT
CASSFDRHTEAFF
>NA|TRBV7-9|TRBJ2-2|TRBD2
TGTGCCAGCAGCCCACTGGGAGGGCCGAACACCGGGGAGCTGTTTTTT
CASSPLGGPNTGELFF
>NA|TRBV10-3|TRBJ1-1|TRBD1
TGTGCCATCAGAACAGGGGAGAACACTGAAGCTTTCTTT
CAIRTGENTEAFF
>NA|TRBV29-1|TRBJ1-1|NA
TGCAGCGGACAGAGGGGAGGGGACACTGAAGCTTTCTTT
CSGQRGGDTEAFF
>few|TRBV2|TRBJ2-2|NA
TGTGCCAGCAGGGACAAGCAAAACTCGGGCACCGGGGAGCTGTTTTTT
CASRDKQNSGTGELFF
>NA|TRBV6-5|TRBJ1-6|NA
TGTGCCAGCAGTTATCGTCAGGTTGGATCACCCCTCCACTTT
CASSYRQVGSPLHF
>once|TRBV14|TRBJ1-1|NA
TGTGCCAGCAGCCAAGAGGGAGGGGCATTGAGGAACACTGAAGCTTTCTTT
CASSQEGGALRNTEAFF
>once|TRBV7-3|TRBJ2-3|TRBD2
TGTGCCAGCAGCTTAAGGGGCGGGAGTTTCAATACGCAGTATTTT
CASSLRGGSFNTQYF
>NA|TRBV6-5|TRBJ2-7|NA
TGTGCCAGCAGTTCCCCCTCTAAAGAGCAGTACTTC
CASSSPSKEQYF
>once|TRBV30|TRBJ1-4|NA
TGTGCCTGGAGTGTATCGAACAGTGGAGAAAAACTGTTTTTT
CAWSVSNSGEKLFF
>NA|TRBV5-1|TRBJ2-1|NA
TGCGCCAGCAGCCGGGACTTCGGCGAGCAGTTCTTC
CASSRDFGEQFF
>few|TRBV19|TRBJ2-7|TRBD1
TGTGCCAGTAGTATAGCAGGACAGGGCTACGAGCAGTACTTC
CASSIAGQGYEQYF
>NA|TRBV11-2|TRBJ1-6|NA
TGTGCCAGCAGCTTACCACTAGGGGGGGCGCAGAGTTCACCCCTCCACTTT
CASSLPLGGAQSSPLHF
>NA|TRBV7-9|TRBJ2-7|NA
TGTGCCAGCAGCCCCTACAGGGAGAGGAGCGAGCAGTACTTC
CASSPYRERSEQYF
>NA|TRBV7-2|TRBJ1-1|NA
TGTGCCAGCAGGAGATCGGGGGGCCACACTGAAGCTTTCTTT
CASRRSGGHTEAFF
>NA|TRBV9|TRBJ2-7|TRBD1
TGTGCCAGCAGCTTGGGGACAGGACCGTACTACGAGCAGTACTTC
CASSLGTGPYYEQYF
>NA|TRBV6-5|TRBJ1-2|NA
TGTGCCAGCAGTTCCTTCGGCAGGGATGGCTACACCTTC
CASSSFGRDGYTF
>NA|TRBV9|TRBJ2-2|TRBD1
TGTGCCAGCAGCGTAGGACAGGGGGTAGCTAGCGGGAACACCGGGGAGCTGTTTTTT
CASSVGQGVASGNTGELFF
>NA|TRBV5-1|TRBJ2-5|NA
TGCGCCAGCAGCTTGGCCCTACAGGGACCCTTTGAGACCCAGTACTTC
CASSLALQGPFETQYF
>once|TRBV28|TRBJ2-1|TRBD2
TGTGCCAGCAGCTCAGAGCGACTAGCGGGAGTAGGGGAGCAGTTCTTC
CASSSERLAGVGEQFF
>few|TRBV6-5|TRBJ2-5|NA
TGTGCCAGCAGTTACGACAGCCAAGAGACCCAGTACTTC
CASSYDSQETQYF
>NA|TRBV19|TRBJ2-3|NA
TGTGCCAGTAGTCATGGAGGGGCGAGAACAGATACGCAGTATTTT
CASSHGGARTDTQYF
>NA|TRBV10-3|TRBJ1-5|NA
TGTGCCATCAGTGAGGGAGGGCGCAGCAATCAGCCCCAGCATTTT
CAISEGGRSNQPQHF
>NA|TRBV3-1/TRBV3-2|TRBJ2-7|NA
TGTGCCAGCAGCCATGGGGGACAACGATCCTACGAGCAGTACTTC
CASSHGGQRSYEQYF
>NA|TRBV30|TRBJ2-3|NA
TGTGCCTGGAGGCGAGGAATGTGGGATACGCAGTATTTT
CAWRRGMWDTQYF
>NA|TRBV28|TRBJ1-5|TRBD1
TGTGCCAGCAGTTCCTCAAGGACAGGGGTGCGGGGCAATCAGCCCCAGCATTTT
CASSSSRTGVRGNQPQHF
>NA|TRBV2|TRBJ2-7|NA
TGTGCCAGCAGTGAGCGATACGAGCAGTACTTC
CASSERYEQYF
>NA|TRBV7-8|TRBJ2-1|TRBD2
TGTGCCAGCAGCCCATACAGCGGGAGCCCCTCGGTCGACCACAATGAGCAGTTCTTC
CASSPYSGSPSVDHNEQFF
>NA|TRBV7-2|TRBJ2-7|NA
TGTGCCAGCAGCTTAGCGCACAATCGGGGGCGGGAGCCCCCCTACGAGCAGTACTTC
CASSLAHNRGREPPYEQYF
>NA|TRBV5-1|TRBJ2-5|NA
TGCGCCAGCAGCTTTGGGGACTTAGGAGAGACCCAGTACTTC
CASSFGDLGETQYF
>NA|TRBV5-4|TRBJ1-1|NA
TGTGCCAGCAGCTTGGCCCCGACAGTCATGAACACTGAAGCTTTCTTT
CASSLAPTVMNTEAFF
>NA|TRBV16|TRBJ2-7|NA
TGTGCCTTCGGGTACGAGCAGTACTTC
CAFGYEQYF
>NA|TRBV6-6|TRBJ2-7|TRBD2
TGTGCCAGCAGTTTAGCGGGAGGGCCTGGGTACGAGCAGTACTTC
CASSLAGGPGYEQYF
>NA|TRBV5-6|TRBJ1-2|NA
TGTGCCAGCAGCTTGTGGCGGGGCCCCTCTTATGGCTACACCTTC
CASSLWRGPSYGYTF
>NA|TRBV7-9|TRBJ1-4|NA
TGTGCCAGCAGCCGTAATGAAAAACTGTTTTTT
CASSRNEKLFF
>NA|TRBV6-5|TRBJ1-5|NA
TGTGCCAGCAGTTCCTTTGGGCTGTTGAGCAATCAGCCCCAGCATTTT
CASSSFGLLSNQPQHF
>NA|TRBV27|TRBJ2-1|NA
TGTGCCAGCAGCCCAGGTAGCTCCTACAATGAGCAGTTCTTC
CASSPGSSYNEQFF
>NA|TRBV3-1/TRBV3-2|TRBJ1-1|NA
TGTGCCAGCAGCCAGTCAGGGAACACTGAAGCTTTCTTT
CASSQSGNTEAFF
>NA|TRBV5-4|TRBJ2-2|NA
TGTGCCAGCAGCTCAGGCGGGCGGGCAGGGGCAAGGACCGGGGAGCTGTTTTTT
CASSSGGRAGARTGELFF
>NA|TRBV4-3|TRBJ1-5|TRBD1
TGCGCCAGCAGCCAAGATGGGAGGACAGGGTCTCAGCCCCAGCATTTT
CASSQDGRTGSQPQHF
>NA|TRBV25-1|TRBJ2-5|NA
TGTGCCAGCAGTGAGCGACAGTACGGAGAGACCCAGTACTTC
CASSERQYGETQYF
>once|TRBV19|TRBJ2-1|TRBD2
TGTGCCAGTAGTGCTAGACTAGCGGGAACCAGCCATGAGCAGTTCTTC
CASSARLAGTSHEQFF
>once|TRBV27|TRBJ2-4|NA
TGTGCCAGCAGTGATCTCGCTCGACTAGCCAAAAACATTCAGTACTTC
CASSDLARLAKNIQYF
>once|TRBV7-3|TRBJ2-7|TRBD2
TGTGCCAGCAGCTTATCGGGTAGCGGGAGCGTACGTGAGCAGTACTTC
CASSLSGSGSVREQYF
>NA|TRBV9|TRBJ1-2|NA
TGTGCCAGCAAAAGGGGGACCTATGGCTACACCTTC
CASKRGTYGYTF
>NA|TRBV19|TRBJ2-6|TRBD1
TGTGCCAGTAGTATCGTTGGGACAGGGGGCTCTGGGGCCAACGTCCTGACTTTC
CASSIVGTGGSGANVLTF
>NA|TRBV28|TRBJ2-1|TRBD2
TGTGCCAGCAGTTATACCGGGACTAGCGGAGGGAGGGAGCAGTTCTTC
CASSYTGTSGGREQFF
>NA|TRBV30|TRBJ2-3|TRBD2
TGTGCCTGGGGAAGACTAGCGGGAGTGGCAGATACGCAGTATTTT
CAWGRLAGVADTQYF
>NA|TRBV7-7|TRBJ2-1|TRBD2
TGTGCTAGCAGCTTAGCCGGGAGGGGGGACAATGAGCAGTTCTTC
CASSLAGRGDNEQFF
>NA|TRBV3-1/TRBV3-2|TRBJ2-3|TRBD1
TGTGCCAGCAGACCCGAAGGGGGCGTCGATACGCAGTATTTT
CASRPEGGVDTQYF
>NA|TRBV5-1|TRBJ2-7|NA
TGCGCCAGCAGCTTCATCGTAGGGGGAGTAGGCGAGCAGTACTTC
CASSFIVGGVGEQYF